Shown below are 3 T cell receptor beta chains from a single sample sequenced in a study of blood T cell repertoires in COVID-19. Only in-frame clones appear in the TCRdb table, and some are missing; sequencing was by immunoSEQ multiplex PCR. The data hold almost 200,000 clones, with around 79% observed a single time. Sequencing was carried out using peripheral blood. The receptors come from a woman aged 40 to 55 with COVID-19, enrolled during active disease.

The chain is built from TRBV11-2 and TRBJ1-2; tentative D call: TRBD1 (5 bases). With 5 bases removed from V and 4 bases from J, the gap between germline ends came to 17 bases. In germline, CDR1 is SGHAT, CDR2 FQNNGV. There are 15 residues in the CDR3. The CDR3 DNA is TGTGCCAGCAGCGCCCGCAGGGCCTCGCTCTATGGCTACACCTTC. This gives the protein CASSARRASLYGYTF.

CDR3 DNA: TGTGCCAGCAGCTTGGGACCTGGGACAGCGAGCACTGAAGCTTTCTTT. Its protein product is CASSLGPGTASTEAFF. This chain uses TRBV5-6 with TRBJ1-1, with 7 bases fitting TRBD1. Germline V lookup: CDR1 SGHDT, CDR2 YYEEEE. This CDR3 spans 16 amino acids. Germline trimming cut 0 bases from V and 4 bases from J; bases unmatched to any gene: 9.

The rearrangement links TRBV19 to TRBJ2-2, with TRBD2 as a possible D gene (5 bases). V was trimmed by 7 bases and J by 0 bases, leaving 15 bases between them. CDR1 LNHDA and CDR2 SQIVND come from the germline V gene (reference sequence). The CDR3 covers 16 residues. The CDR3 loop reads CASKTGTATNTGELFF. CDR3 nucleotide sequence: TGTGCCAGTAAAACGGGAACGGCTACGAACACCGGGGAGCTGTTTTTT.